These 11 T cell receptor beta chains came from one sample sequenced in a study of blood T cell repertoires in COVID-19. Libraries were prepared by immunoSEQ multiplex PCR; TCRdb keeps only in-frame clonotypes and omits some of them. Of 250,000 to 300,000 clones listed, 89% are singletons. Input material: peripheral blood. The receptors stem from a woman between 40 and 50 years old who had recovered from COVID-19.

This clone was observed a single time. The chain employs TRBV9 and TRBJ2-5, with TRBD1 matching over 10 bases. Germline assignment: CDR1 SGDLS and CDR2 YYNGEE. The CDR3 spans 16 residues. V shed 4 bases and J 5 bases; nucleotides not matched to a gene: 11. The CDR3 reads CASSPRGTGVMETQYF. The CDR3 DNA is TGTGCCAGCAGCCCGCGCGGGACAGGGGTTATGGAGACCCAGTACTTC.

The chain is built from TRBV3-1 (or the pseudogene TRBV3-2) and TRBJ2-7; D unresolved. V lost 0 bases and J 7 bases, leaving 16 bases between the germline ends. The CDR3 extends over 15 amino acids. CDR1 and CDR2 from the germline V gene are LGHDT and YNNKEL (reference sequence). CDR3 in amino acids: CASSQDLGVELEQYV. The CDR3 DNA is TGTGCCAGCAGCCAAGATTTGGGCGTTGAATTGGAGCAGTACGTC.

This chain joins TRBV19 and TRBJ1-1; maybe TRBD1 (5 bases). Germline V gives CDR1 LNHDA, CDR2 SQIVND (reference sequence). V lost 5 bases and J 3 bases, leaving 13 bases between the germline ends. CDR3 size: 14 residues. This CDR3 is CASSRAGYYTEAFF. CDR3 DNA: TGTGCCAGTAGTCGCGCAGGGTATTACACTGAAGCTTTCTTT.

This clone was detected only once. The CDR3 spells CASYSGEFGNTIYF. As DNA, the CDR3 is TGTGCCAGCTATAGTGGGGAGTTTGGAAACACCATATATTTT. This chain joins TRBV7-9 and TRBJ1-3; D gene unclear. The CDR3 is made up of 14 amino acids. The germline gives CDR1 SEHNR, CDR2 FQNEAQ (reference sequence). Trimming shortened V by 8 bases and J by 3 bases, and 14 bases separated the two germline ends.

V is TRBV7-9 and J is TRBJ2-2, with a weak D call TRBD2 (6 bases). Germline V CDR1 and CDR2: SEHNR, FQNEAQ (reference sequence). CDR3 length: 18 residues. The V and J ends lost 2 bases and 0 bases respectively, with 16 bases between them. The CDR3 sequence is CASSLKRRDPSNTGELFF. CDR3 nucleotide sequence: TGTGCCAGCAGCTTAAAAAGGAGGGACCCTTCGAACACCGGGGAGCTGTTTTTT.

This chain links TRBV13 with TRBJ2-7; 8 bases align to TRBD1. Germline CDR1 reads PRHDT; CDR2 reads FYEKMQ (reference sequence). V lost 1 base and J lost 0; bases outside the gene matches: 5. CDR3 length: 16 amino acids. The chain's CDR3 is CASSLDQGAGSYEQYF. CDR3 coding DNA: TGTGCCAGCAGCTTAGATCAGGGGGCTGGCTCCTACGAGCAGTACTTC.

V and J are TRBV19 and TRBJ2-3; weak D call: TRBD1 (6 bases). The CDR3 is made up of 14 amino acids. Between the trimmed V and J ends, which lost 6 bases and 6 bases, there was a span of 16 bases. The germline V gene has CDR1 LNHDA and CDR2 SQIVND (reference sequence). This chain's CDR3 is CASREPGHGDTQYF. CDR3 DNA sequence: TGTGCCAGTAGAGAACCGGGACACGGGGATACGCAGTATTTT.

The CDR3 loop reads CATRYVGSGDEQFF. The CDR3 DNA is TGTGCCACCCGCTACGTTGGGAGTGGCGATGAGCAGTTCTTC. The rearrangement joins TRBV11-3 to TRBJ2-1; tentative D call: TRBD2 (5 bases). V lost 10 bases, J lost 8 bases, and 21 bases lay in between. CDR1 SGHNT and CDR2 YENEEA come from the germline V gene. The CDR3 runs 14 residues. The whole variable domain, filled in from reference TRBV11-3 and TRBJ2-1, reads EAGVVQSPRYKIIEKKQPVAFWCNPISGHNTLYWYLQNLGQGPELLIRYENEEAVDDSQLPKDRFSAERLKGVDSTLKIQPAELGDSAVYLCATRYVGSGDEQFFGPGTRLTVL.

This chain connects TRBV7-9 to TRBJ2-7; TRBD2 matches at 13 bases. The CDR3 is 18 residues long. CDR1 is SEHNR and CDR2 is FQNEAQ in the germline V gene (reference sequence). J gave up 4 bases and V 5 bases, and 14 bases lay outside the gene matches. The CDR3 reads CASSLFFSPGLAGYEQYF. The DNA of the CDR3 is TGTGCCAGCAGCCTGTTTTTTAGTCCGGGACTAGCGGGGTACGAGCAGTACTTC.

This chain links TRBV19 with TRBJ2-4; 9 nucleotides line up with TRBD1. The CDR3 length is 14 residues. Germline V gene sequence: CDR1 LNHDA, CDR2 SQIVND (reference sequence). Trimming removed 5 bases from V and 14 bases from J; junction bases left unmatched: 13. Written as DNA, the CDR3 is TGTGCCAGTAGTCCTAGGGACAGGGATCGGCCAGAGTACTTC. Translation: CASSPRDRDRPEYF. Filled out from reference TRBV19 and TRBJ2-4, the complete variable domain reads DGGITQSPKYLFRKEGQNVTLSCEQNLNHDAMYWYRQDPGQGLRLIYYSQIVNDFQKGDIAEGYSVSREKKESFPLTVTSAQKNPTAFYLCASSPRDRDRPEYFGAGTRLSVL.

The V and J genes are TRBV5-1 and TRBJ1-1; D is possibly TRBD1 (5 bases). This CDR3 has 15 amino acids. Between the trimmed V and J ends, which lost 4 bases and 3 bases, there was a span of 16 bases. Germline CDR1 SGHRS, CDR2 YFSETQ. The CDR3 loop reads CASSPGWGRDTEAFF. The CDR3 nucleotides are TGCGCCAGCAGCCCCGGGTGGGGCAGGGACACTGAAGCTTTCTTT.